The 23 T cell receptor beta chains reported below all come from one sample, sequenced in a study of T cells and Merkel cell carcinoma outcomes. Method: immunoSEQ multiplex PCR; TCRdb's copy keeps in-frame clones and lacks some. Of over 7,500 clones listed, around four fifths are singletons. Sequenced material: tumor tissue from Merkel cell carcinoma. The receptor set was obtained from a human donor with Merkel cell carcinoma.

The chain combines TRBV6-6 with TRBJ2-7, with D perhaps given as TRBD1 or TRBD2 (5 bases each). The germline V gene encodes CDR1 MNHNY and CDR2 SVGAGI (reference sequence). Trimming took off 8 bases at V and 0 bases at J, with 8 bases between the two ends. The CDR3 loop spans 12 amino acids. This CDR3 reads CASGGPSYEQYF. CDR3 in DNA: TGTGCCAGCGGGGGACCCTCCTACGAGCAGTACTTC.

In its sample, this clone was seen a few times. This chain connects TRBV2 to TRBJ1-1, with no clear D. The V end was cut by 3 bases, the J end by 0 bases, with 8 bases between. Germline V CDR1 and CDR2: SNHLY, FYNNEI. This CDR3 is built from 14 residues. This CDR3 reads CASSEPKMNTEAFF. CDR3 nucleotides: TGTGCCAGCAGTGAGCCAAAGATGAACACTGAAGCTTTCTTT.

The rearrangement uses TRBV5-1 and TRBJ1-1, with D unclear. Germline loops: CDR1 SGHRS, CDR2 YFSETQ. This CDR3 contains 15 residues. Trimming pared 1 base from V and 1 base from J, leaving 11 bases between. CDR3 DNA: TGCGCCAGCAGCTTGTTAAGCCAGAGGAACACTGAAGCTTTCTTT. It yields the protein CASSLLSQRNTEAFF.

V usage is TRBV5-1 and J usage is TRBJ2-7; a weak D match, TRBD2 (6 bases). CDR1 SGHRS and CDR2 YFSETQ come from the germline V gene. The CDR3 loop spans 15 amino acids. The V end lost 4 bases, the J end lost 5 bases, and 19 bases lay between the germline ends. The CDR3 protein is CASSLTGGGNHEQYF. The CDR3 DNA reads as TGCGCCAGCAGCCTAACGGGTGGGGGGAACCACGAGCAGTACTTC.

The V call is TRBV5-1, the J call TRBJ2-7, with TRBD1 matching 7 bases. V was pared by 6 bases and J by 1 base, with 7 bases of the junction left unmatched. In germline, CDR1 is SGHRS, CDR2 YFSETQ. The CDR3 consists of 14 residues. The CDR3, as DNA: TGCGCCAGCACCCTCGGGACAGCATCCTACGAGCAGTACTTC. Its translation: CASTLGTASYEQYF.

V gene TRBV7-9 combines with J gene TRBJ1-4, with 7 positions matching TRBD1. V was pared by 5 bases and J by 17 bases, with 26 bases of the junction left unmatched. The CDR3 totals 17 residues. The germline gives CDR1 SEHNR, CDR2 FQNEAQ (reference sequence). CDR3 sequence (DNA): TGTGCCAGCAGCCCACCCGAATTTGACAGGGTTGTATTAGACGGATTTTTT. It translates to CASSPPEFDRVVLDGFF.

This clone was seen a few times. One junction end disagrees with the germline gene, perhaps due to a read error. The sample carries other DNA sequences with the same CDR3. This sequence joins TRBV15 and TRBJ1-2; no clear D. Germline-derived CDR1 and CDR2 are LNHNV and YYDKDF (reference sequence). The CDR3 covers 12 residues. CDR3 sequence: CATSRGVSGYTF. The CDR3 region has the DNA TGTGCCACCAGCAGAGGGGTTTCTGGCTACACTTTC.

The V call is TRBV28, the J call TRBJ1-2; D might be TRBD1 (5 bases). Germline-derived CDR1 and CDR2 are MDHEN and SYDVKM. The CDR3 totals 12 residues. V gave up 5 bases and J gave up 8 bases, with 12 bases separating them. CDR3 in amino acids: CASSLRVRGYTF. The CDR3, as DNA: TGTGCCAGCAGTCTCAGGGTCCGGGGCTACACCTTC.

V gene TRBV7-2 combines with J gene TRBJ1-1, with D unresolved. Germline V gene lookup returns CDR1 SGHTA and CDR2 FQGNSA. With 4 bases removed from V and 0 bases from J, the gap between germline ends came to 6 bases. The length of the CDR3 is 13 residues. CDR3 residues: CASSSFLNTEAFF. The CDR3 nucleotides are TGTGCCAGCAGCTCCTTCTTGAACACTGAAGCTTTCTTT.

V gene TRBV5-1 combines with J gene TRBJ1-1; 7 bases match TRBD1. Germline V gene data show CDR1 as SGHRS and CDR2 as YFSETQ. CDR3 length equals 16 residues. V shed 4 bases and J 8 bases; nucleotides not matched to a gene: 17. CDR3 DNA sequence: TGCGCCAGCAGCAGAGCAGACAGGGTTATCAATGCCGAAGCTTTCTTT. This sequence encodes CASSRADRVINAEAFF.

On this clone: Germline is not matched at one junction end, which may reflect a read error. The CDR3 reads CVSRAGGELFF. The CDR3 DNA reads TGTGTCAGCAGGGCGGGCGGGGAGCTGTTTTTT. V and J are TRBV25-1 and TRBJ2-2; the D call may be TRBD1 or TRBD2 (5 bases each). There are 11 residues in the CDR3. Germline V gene data show CDR1 as MGHDK and CDR2 as SYGVNS.

This CDR3 is CASSLTSGAYEQYF. In nucleotides, the CDR3 is TGTGCCAGCTCTCTGACTAGCGGAGCCTACGAGCAGTACTTC. The chain has TRBV18 and TRBJ2-7; 9 nucleotides align to TRBD2. V lost 6 bases, J lost 2 bases, and 5 bases stayed unmatched. CDR1 is KGHSH, CDR2 LQKENI, per germline. The CDR3 extends over 14 amino acids.

The chain has TRBV6-5 and TRBJ1-1; 9 bases map to TRBD1. Per germline, CDR1 MNHEY and CDR2 SVGAGI. Germline trimming cut 4 bases from V and 5 bases from J; bases unmatched to any gene: 5. CDR3 length: 14 amino acids. CDR3 nucleotide sequence: TGTGCCAGCAGTTCGACAGGGGGGAGAACTGAAGCTTTCTTT. Translating it yields CASSSTGGRTEAFF.

The J gene is TRBJ2-5, the V gene TRBV6-5; 15 positions match TRBD2. V dropped 4 bases and J dropped 2; count of bases not matched to a gene: 2. The germline gives CDR1 MNHEY, CDR2 SVGAGI. The CDR3 runs 16 residues. CDR3 DNA: TGTGCCAGCAGTTTTGGACTAGCGGGGGGGCAAGAGACCCAGTACTTC. This codes for CASSFGLAGGQETQYF.

V is TRBV29-1 and J is TRBJ2-3, with D tentatively TRBD2 (6 bases). V lost 1 base, J lost 8 bases, and 19 bases lay in between. The CDR3 spans 15 residues. Germline CDR1 is SQVTM and CDR2 is ANQGSEA. CDR3 amino acids: CSVEVLARRGGTQYF. CDR3 DNA sequence: TGCAGCGTTGAAGTGCTAGCCCGGAGGGGAGGTACGCAGTATTTT.

The V and J genes are TRBV7-9 and TRBJ2-5, with D possibly being TRBD1 or TRBD2 (6 bases each). This CDR3 contains 15 residues. V dropped 6 bases and J dropped 5 bases, with 19 bases sitting between them. Germline V lookup: CDR1 SEHNR, CDR2 FQNEAQ (reference sequence). The CDR3 sequence: CASSERGGTAETQYF. The CDR3 bases are TGTGCCAGCAGTGAAAGAGGGGGGACGGCCGAGACCCAGTACTTC.

The CDR3 region is CASSPPRPQANTEAFF. CDR3 sequence (DNA): TGTGCCAGCTCACCACCCCGGCCTCAGGCCAACACTGAAGCTTTCTTT. V is TRBV18 and J is TRBJ1-1; D is uncertain. V lost 0 bases and J lost 2, with 13 bases in between. Per germline, CDR1 KGHSH and CDR2 LQKENI. This CDR3 comprises 16 residues. The full variable domain, with the rest looked up from reference TRBV18 and TRBJ1-1, is NAGVMQNPRHLVRRRGQEARLRCSPMKGHSHVYWYRQLPEEGLKFMVYLQKENIIDESGMPKERFSAEFPKEGPSILRIQQVVRGDSAAYFCASSPPRPQANTEAFFGQGTRLTVV.

The genes are TRBV7-9 and TRBJ2-7, with TRBD1 as a possible D gene (6 bases). This CDR3 has 16 amino acids. Germline CDR1 is SEHNR and CDR2 is FQNEAQ (reference sequence). V lost 5 bases and J 3 bases, leaving 20 bases between the germline ends. In nucleotides, the CDR3 is TGTGCCAGCAGCCTAGGACTGGGGGCGGTTGGCTACGAGCAGTACTTC. It encodes CASSLGLGAVGYEQYF.

The chain couples TRBV4-1 to TRBJ2-7, with TRBD2 matching over 10 bases. V shed 4 bases and J 2 bases; nucleotides not matched to a gene: 2. Per germline, CDR1 MGHRA and CDR2 YSYEKL. The CDR3 is 14 residues long. For the CDR3, the DNA is TGCGCCAGCAGCCTAGCGGGGGGAACCTACGAGCAGTACTTC. Its translation: CASSLAGGTYEQYF.

The J gene is TRBJ2-3, the V gene TRBV27, with D unresolved. V gave up 3 bases and J gave up 0 bases, with 13 bases separating them. CDR1 and CDR2 (germline): MNHEY, SMNVEV (reference sequence). This CDR3 has 16 residues. The CDR3 loop reads CASSFRAQPSTDTQYF. The CDR3 DNA reads TGTGCCAGCAGTTTCAGAGCGCAGCCTAGCACAGATACGCAGTATTTT.

The chain has TRBV5-4 and TRBJ1-1; TRBD1 is a possible D gene (5 bases). This CDR3 has 13 residues. Germline V gene lookup returns CDR1 SGHNT and CDR2 YYREEE (reference sequence). V dropped 1 base and J dropped 7 bases, with 11 bases sitting between them. CDR3 loop: CASSLRGLSEAFF. In DNA form, the CDR3 reads TGTGCCAGCAGCTTGCGGGGGTTAAGTGAAGCTTTCTTT.

The chain uses TRBV11-2 and TRBJ1-2; 8 bases are a match to TRBD1. CDR3 length: 14 residues. Per germline, CDR1 SGHAT and CDR2 FQNNGV. With 5 bases clipped from V and 0 bases from J, the junction kept 2 bases outside the gene matches. CDR3 in DNA: TGTGCCAGCAGCGCGGACAGGGCTAACTATGGCTACACCTTC. Amino acid sequence: CASSADRANYGYTF.

V is TRBV28 and J is TRBJ1-3, with D uncertain. Trimming removed 5 bases from V and 8 bases from J, with 19 bases in between. The germline gives CDR1 MDHEN, CDR2 SYDVKM. CDR3 length equals 15 residues. CDR3 bases: TGTGCCAGCAGTATCCCTTCGTCTGGGTTGGACACCATATATTTT. Its translation: CASSIPSSGLDTIYF. Variable domain in full (rest from reference TRBV28 and TRBJ1-3): DVKVTQSSRYLVKRTGEKVFLECVQDMDHENMFWYRQDPGLGLRLIYFSYDVKMKEKGDIPEGYSVSREKKERFSLILESASTNQTSMYLCASSIPSSGLDTIYFGEGSWLTVV.